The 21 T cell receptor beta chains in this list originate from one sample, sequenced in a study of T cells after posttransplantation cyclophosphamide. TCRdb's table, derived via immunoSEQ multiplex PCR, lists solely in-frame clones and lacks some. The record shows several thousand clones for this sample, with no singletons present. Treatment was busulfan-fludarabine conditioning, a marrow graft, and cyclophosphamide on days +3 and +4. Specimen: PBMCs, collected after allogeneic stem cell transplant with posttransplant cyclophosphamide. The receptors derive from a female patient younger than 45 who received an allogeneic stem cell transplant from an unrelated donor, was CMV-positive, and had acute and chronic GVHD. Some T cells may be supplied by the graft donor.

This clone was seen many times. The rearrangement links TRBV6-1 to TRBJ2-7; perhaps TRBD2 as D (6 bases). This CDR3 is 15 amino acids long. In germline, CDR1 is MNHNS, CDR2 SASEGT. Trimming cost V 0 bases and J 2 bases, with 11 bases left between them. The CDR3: CASSEARGSPYEQYF. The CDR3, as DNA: TGTGCCAGCAGTGAAGCGCGGGGATCCCCCTACGAGCAGTACTTC.

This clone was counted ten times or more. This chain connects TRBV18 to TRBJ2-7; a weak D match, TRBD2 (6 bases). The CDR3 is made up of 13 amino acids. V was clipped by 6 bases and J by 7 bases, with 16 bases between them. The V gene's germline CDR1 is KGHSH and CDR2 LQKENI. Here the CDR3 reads CASSPTWGEEQYF. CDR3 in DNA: TGTGCCAGCTCCCCCACGTGGGGGGAAGAGCAGTACTTC.

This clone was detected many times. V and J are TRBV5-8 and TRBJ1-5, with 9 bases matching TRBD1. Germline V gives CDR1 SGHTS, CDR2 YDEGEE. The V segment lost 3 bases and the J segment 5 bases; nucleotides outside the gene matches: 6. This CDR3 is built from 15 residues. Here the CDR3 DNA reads TGTGCCAGCAGCTCCCGGACAGGGGAGCATCAGCCCCAGCATTTT. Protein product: CASSSRTGEHQPQHF.

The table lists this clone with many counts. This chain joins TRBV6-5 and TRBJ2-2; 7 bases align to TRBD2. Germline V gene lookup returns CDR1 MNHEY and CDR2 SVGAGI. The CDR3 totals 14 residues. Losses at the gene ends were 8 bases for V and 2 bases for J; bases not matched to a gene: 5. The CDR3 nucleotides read TGTGCCAGCCGACCTAGCGGTAACACCGGGGAGCTGTTTTTT. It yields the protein CASRPSGNTGELFF.

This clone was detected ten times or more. CDR3 region: CAWRRTGGGYGYTF. Here the CDR3 DNA reads TGTGCCTGGAGGAGGACAGGGGGCGGGTATGGCTACACCTTC. This chain uses TRBV30 with TRBJ1-2, with 11 bases lining up with TRBD1. Germline V lookup: CDR1 GTSNPN, CDR2 SVGIG (reference sequence). This CDR3 comprises 14 residues. The V gene end was trimmed by 3 bases and the J gene end by 5 bases; junction bases not matched to a gene: 5.

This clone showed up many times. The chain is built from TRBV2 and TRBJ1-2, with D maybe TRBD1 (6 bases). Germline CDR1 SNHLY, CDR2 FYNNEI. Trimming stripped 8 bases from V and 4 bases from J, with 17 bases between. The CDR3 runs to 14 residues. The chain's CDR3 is CASSSGGGAYGYTF. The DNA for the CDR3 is TGTGCCAGCTCGTCCGGGGGGGGCGCCTATGGCTACACCTTC.

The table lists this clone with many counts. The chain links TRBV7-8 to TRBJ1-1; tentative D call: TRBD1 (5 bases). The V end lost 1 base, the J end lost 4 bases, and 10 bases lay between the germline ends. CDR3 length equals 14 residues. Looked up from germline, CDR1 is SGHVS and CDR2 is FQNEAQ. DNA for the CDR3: TGTGCCAGCAGCTTAGGGTTGGGGGGCACTGAAGCTTTCTTT. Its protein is CASSLGLGGTEAFF.

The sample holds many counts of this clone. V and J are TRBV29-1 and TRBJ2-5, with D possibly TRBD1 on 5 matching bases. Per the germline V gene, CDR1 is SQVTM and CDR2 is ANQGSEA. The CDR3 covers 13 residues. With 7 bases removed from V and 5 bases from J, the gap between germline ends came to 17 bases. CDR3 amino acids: CSGGWGRRETQYF. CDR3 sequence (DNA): TGCAGCGGGGGCTGGGGTAGAAGGGAGACCCAGTACTTC.

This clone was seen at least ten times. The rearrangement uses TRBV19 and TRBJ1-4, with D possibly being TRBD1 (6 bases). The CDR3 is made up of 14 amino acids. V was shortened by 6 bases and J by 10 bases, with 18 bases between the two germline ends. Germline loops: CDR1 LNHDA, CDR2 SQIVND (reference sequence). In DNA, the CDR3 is TGTGCCAGTAGCAACCCTCACAGGGCCCGAAAACTGTTTTTT. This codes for CASSNPHRARKLFF.

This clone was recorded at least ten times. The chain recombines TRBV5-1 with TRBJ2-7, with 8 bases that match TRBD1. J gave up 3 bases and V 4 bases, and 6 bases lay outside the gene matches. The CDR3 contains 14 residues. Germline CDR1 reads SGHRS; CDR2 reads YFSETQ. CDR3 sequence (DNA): TGCGCCAGCAGCCACAGGGGGGAGAACTACGAGCAGTACTTC. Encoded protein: CASSHRGENYEQYF.

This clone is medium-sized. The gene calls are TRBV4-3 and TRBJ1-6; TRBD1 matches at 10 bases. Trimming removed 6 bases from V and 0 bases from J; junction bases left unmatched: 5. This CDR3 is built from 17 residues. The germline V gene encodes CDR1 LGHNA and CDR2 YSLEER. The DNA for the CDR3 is TGCGCCAGCAGGGCGGACAGGGGGAGCTCCTATAATTCACCCCTCCACTTT. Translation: CASRADRGSSYNSPLHF.

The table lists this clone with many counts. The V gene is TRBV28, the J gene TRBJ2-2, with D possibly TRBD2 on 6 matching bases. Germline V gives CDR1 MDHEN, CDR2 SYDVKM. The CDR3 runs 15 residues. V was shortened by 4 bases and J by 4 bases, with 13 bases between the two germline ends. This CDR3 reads CASSWGVGGTGELFF. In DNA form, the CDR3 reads TGTGCCAGCAGTTGGGGGGTGGGGGGCACCGGGGAGCTGTTTTTT.

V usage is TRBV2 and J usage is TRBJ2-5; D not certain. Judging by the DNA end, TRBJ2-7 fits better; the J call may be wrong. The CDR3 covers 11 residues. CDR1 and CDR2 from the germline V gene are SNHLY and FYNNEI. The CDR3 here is CASRMTGEQYF. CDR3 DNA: TGTGCCAGCAGGATGACTGGCGAGCAGTACTTC.

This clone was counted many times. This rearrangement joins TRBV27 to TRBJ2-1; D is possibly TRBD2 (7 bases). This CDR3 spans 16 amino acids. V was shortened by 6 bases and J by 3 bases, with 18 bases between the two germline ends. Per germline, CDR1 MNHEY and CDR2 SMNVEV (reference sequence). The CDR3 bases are TGTGCCAGCAGCAATACGCGGAGGGGGGGCTACAATGAGCAGTTCTTC. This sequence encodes CASSNTRRGGYNEQFF.

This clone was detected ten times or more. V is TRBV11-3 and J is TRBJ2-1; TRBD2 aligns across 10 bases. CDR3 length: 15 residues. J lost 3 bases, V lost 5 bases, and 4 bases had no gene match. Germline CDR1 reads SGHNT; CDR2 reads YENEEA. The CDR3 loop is CASSPGLARYNEQFF. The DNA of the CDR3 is TGTGCCAGCAGCCCGGGACTAGCGCGCTACAATGAGCAGTTCTTC.

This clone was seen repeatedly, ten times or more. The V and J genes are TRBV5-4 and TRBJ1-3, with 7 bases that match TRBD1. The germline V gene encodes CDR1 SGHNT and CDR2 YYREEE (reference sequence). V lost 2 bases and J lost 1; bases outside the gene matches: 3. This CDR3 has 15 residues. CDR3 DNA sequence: TGTGCCAGCAGCTTAGAGACAGGGTCTGGAAACACCATATATTTT. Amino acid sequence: CASSLETGSGNTIYF.

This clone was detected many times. The CDR3 spells CASSNFRTPGNQPQHF. The CDR3 DNA follows: TGTGCCAGCAGCAATTTTAGGACTCCAGGCAATCAGCCCCAGCATTTT. This sequence joins TRBV21-1 and TRBJ1-5. TRBV21-1 is assigned pseudogene status. CDR3 length: 16 residues.

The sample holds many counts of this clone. CDR3 region: CASSSGQSHGYTF. DNA of the CDR3: TGTGCCAGCAGTTCGGGACAGTCGCATGGCTACACCTTC. The chain carries TRBV6-5 and TRBJ1-2; 7 bases are shared with TRBD1. The trim removed 4 bases at V and 6 bases at J, leaving 5 bases unmatched. The CDR3 is 13 residues long. CDR1 and CDR2 from the germline V gene are MNHEY and SVGAGI.

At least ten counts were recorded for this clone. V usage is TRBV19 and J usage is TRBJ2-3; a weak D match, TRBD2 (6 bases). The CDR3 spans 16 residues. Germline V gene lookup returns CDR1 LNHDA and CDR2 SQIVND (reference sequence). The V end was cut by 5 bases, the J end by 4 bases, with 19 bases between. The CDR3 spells CASSYPGGVGSDTQYF. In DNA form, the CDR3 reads TGTGCCAGTAGTTACCCCGGAGGGGTTGGTTCAGATACGCAGTATTTT. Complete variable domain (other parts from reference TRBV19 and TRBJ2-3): DGGITQSPKYLFRKEGQNVTLSCEQNLNHDAMYWYRQDPGQGLRLIYYSQIVNDFQKGDIAEGYSVSREKKESFPLTVTSAQKNPTAFYLCASSYPGGVGSDTQYFGPGTRLTVL.

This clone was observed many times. CDR3 region: CASSLVVGDQPQHF. The CDR3 nucleotides read TGTGCCAGCAGCTTAGTTGTGGGAGATCAGCCCCAGCATTTT. The chain couples TRBV7-9 to TRBJ1-5; D gene ambiguous. The CDR3 spans 14 residues. The V end lost 1 base, the J end lost 5 bases, and 9 bases lay between the germline ends. Germline V gene sequence: CDR1 SEHNR, CDR2 FQNEAQ (reference sequence). The full variable domain, rest sourced from reference TRBV7-9 and TRBJ1-5, is DTGVSQNPRHKITKRGQNVTFRCDPISEHNRLYWYRQTLGQGPEFLTYFQNEAQLEKSRLLSDRFSAERPKGSFSTLEIQRTEQGDSAMYLCASSLVVGDQPQHFGDGTRLSIL.

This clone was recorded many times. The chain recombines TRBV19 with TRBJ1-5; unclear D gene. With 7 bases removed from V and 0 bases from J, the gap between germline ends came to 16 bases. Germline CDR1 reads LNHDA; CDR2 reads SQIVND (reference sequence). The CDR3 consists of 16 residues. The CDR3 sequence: CASNSFRVHSNQPQHF. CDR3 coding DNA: TGTGCCAGTAATTCCTTTCGGGTCCATAGCAATCAGCCCCAGCATTTT.